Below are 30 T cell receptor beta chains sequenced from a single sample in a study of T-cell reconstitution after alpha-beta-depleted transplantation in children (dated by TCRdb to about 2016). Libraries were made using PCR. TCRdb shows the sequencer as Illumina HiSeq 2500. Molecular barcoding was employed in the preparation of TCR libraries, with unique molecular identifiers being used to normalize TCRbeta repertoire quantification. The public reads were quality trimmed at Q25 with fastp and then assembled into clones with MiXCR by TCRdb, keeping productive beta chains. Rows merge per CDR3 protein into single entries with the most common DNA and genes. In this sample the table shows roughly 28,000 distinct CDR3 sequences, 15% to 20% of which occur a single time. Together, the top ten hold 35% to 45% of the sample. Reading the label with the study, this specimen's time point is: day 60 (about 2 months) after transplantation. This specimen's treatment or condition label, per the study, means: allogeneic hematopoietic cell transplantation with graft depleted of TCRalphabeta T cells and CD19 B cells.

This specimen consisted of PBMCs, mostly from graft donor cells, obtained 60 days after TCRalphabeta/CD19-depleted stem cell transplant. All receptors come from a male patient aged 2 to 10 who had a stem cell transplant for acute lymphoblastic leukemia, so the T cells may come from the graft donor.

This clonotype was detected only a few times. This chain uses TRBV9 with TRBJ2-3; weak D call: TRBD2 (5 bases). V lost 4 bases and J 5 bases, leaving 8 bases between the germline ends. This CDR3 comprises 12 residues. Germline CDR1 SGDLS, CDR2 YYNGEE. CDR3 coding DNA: TGTGCCAGCAGCCCAGGACTAGATACGCAGTATTTT. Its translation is CASSPGLDTQYF. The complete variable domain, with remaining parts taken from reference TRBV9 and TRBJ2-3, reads DSGVTQTPKHLITATGQRVTLRCSPRSGDLSVYWYQQSLDQGLQFLIQYYNGEERAKGNILERFSAQQFPDLHSELNLSSLELGDSALYFCASSPGLDTQYFGPGTRLTVL.

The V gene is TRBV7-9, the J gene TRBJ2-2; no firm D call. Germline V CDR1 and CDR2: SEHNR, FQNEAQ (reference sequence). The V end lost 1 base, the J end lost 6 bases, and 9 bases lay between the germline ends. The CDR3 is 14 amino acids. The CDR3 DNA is TGTGCCAGCAGCTTAGAGGGCGGAGCCGGGGAGCTGTTTTTT. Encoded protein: CASSLEGGAGELFF. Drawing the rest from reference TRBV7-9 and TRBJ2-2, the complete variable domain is DTGVSQNPRHKITKRGQNVTFRCDPISEHNRLYWYRQTLGQGPEFLTYFQNEAQLEKSRLLSDRFSAERPKGSFSTLEIQRTEQGDSAMYLCASSLEGGAGELFFGEGSRLTVL.

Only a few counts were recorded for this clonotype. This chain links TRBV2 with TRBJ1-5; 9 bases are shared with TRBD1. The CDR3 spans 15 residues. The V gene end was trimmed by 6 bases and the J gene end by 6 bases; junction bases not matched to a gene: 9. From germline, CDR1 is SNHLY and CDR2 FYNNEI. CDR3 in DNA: TGTGCCAGCAGGGAACAGGGGGCAGGGTCTCAGCCCCAGCATTTT. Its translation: CASREQGAGSQPQHF. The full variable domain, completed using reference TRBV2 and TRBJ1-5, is EPEVTQTPSHQVTQMGQEVILRCVPISNHLYFYWYRQILGQKVEFLVSFYNNEISEKSEIFDDQFSVERPDGSNFTLKIRSTKLEDSAMYFCASREQGAGSQPQHFGDGTRLSIL.

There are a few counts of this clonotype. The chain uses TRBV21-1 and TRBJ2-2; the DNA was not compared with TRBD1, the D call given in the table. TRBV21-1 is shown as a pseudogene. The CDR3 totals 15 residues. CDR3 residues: CASSKLTLRTGELFF. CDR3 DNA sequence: TGTGCCAGCAGCAAACTGACCCTGAGGACCGGGGAGCTGTTTTTT.

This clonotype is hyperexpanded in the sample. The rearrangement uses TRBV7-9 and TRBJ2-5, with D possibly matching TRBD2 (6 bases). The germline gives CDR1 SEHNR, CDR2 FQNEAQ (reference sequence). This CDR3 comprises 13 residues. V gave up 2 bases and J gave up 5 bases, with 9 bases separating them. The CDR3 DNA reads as TGTGCCAGCAGCTTATACGGGGGTGAGACCCAGTACTTC. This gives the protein CASSLYGGETQYF.

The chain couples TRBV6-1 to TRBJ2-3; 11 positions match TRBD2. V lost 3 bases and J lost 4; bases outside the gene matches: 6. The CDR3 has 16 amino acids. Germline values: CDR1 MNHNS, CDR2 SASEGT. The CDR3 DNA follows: TGTGCCAGCAGTGATCCGGCTAGCGGGGGGCCAGATACGCAGTATTTT. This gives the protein CASSDPASGGPDTQYF.

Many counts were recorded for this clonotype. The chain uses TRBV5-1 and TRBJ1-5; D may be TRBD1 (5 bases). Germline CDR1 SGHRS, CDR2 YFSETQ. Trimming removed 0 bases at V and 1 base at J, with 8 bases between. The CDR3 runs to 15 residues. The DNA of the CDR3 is TGCGCCAGCAGCTTGGCTGGGGACAGCAATCAGCCCCAGCATTTT. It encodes CASSLAGDSNQPQHF.

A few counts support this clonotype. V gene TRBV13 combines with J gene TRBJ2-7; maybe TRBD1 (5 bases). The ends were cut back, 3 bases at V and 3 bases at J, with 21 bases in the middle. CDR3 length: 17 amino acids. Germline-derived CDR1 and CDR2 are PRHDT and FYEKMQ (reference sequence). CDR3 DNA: TGTGCCAGCAGCTTTAATATTGAAGAACAGGACAACTACGAGCAGTACTTC. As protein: CASSFNIEEQDNYEQYF.

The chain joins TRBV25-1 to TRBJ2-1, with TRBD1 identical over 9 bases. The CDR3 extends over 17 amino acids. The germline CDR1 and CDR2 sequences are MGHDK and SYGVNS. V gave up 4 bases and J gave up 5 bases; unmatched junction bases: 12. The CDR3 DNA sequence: TGTGCCAGCAGTGGTTGGTCAAGGGACAGGGTAAACAATGAGCAGTTCTTC. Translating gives CASSGWSRDRVNNEQFF.

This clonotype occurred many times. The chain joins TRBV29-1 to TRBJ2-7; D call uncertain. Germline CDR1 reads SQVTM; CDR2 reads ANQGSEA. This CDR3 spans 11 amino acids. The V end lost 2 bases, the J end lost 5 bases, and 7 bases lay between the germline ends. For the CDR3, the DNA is TGCAGCGTTGAAAGGTCTAACGAGCAGTACTTC. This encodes CSVERSNEQYF.

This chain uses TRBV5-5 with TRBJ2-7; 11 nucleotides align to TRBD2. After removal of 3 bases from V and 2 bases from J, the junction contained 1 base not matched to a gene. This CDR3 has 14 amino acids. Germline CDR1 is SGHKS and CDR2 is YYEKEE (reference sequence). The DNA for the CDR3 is TGTGCCAGCAGCTGGGGACTAGCGGCCTACGAGCAGTACTTC. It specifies CASSWGLAAYEQYF.

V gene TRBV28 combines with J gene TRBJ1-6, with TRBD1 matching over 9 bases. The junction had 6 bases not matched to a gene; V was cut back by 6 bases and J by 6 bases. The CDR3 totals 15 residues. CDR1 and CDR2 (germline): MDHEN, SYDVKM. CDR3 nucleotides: TGTGCCAGCAGAAGAGGACAGGGGCGTAATTCACCCCTCCACTTT. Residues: CASRRGQGRNSPLHF.

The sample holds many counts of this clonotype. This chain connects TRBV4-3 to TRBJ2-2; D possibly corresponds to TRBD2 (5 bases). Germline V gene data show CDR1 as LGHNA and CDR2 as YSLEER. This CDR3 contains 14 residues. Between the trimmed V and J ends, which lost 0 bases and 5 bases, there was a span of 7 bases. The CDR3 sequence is CASSQDWETGELFF. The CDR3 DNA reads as TGCGCCAGCAGCCAAGACTGGGAGACCGGGGAGCTGTTTTTT.

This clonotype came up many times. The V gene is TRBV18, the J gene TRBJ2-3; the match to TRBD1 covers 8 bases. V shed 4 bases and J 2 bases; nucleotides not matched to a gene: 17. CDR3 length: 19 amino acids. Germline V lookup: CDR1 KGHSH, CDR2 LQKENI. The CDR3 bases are TGTGCCAGCTCACTCCGACAGGGGAGAAATGAGAGGATCACAGATACGCAGTATTTT. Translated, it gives CASSLRQGRNERITDTQYF. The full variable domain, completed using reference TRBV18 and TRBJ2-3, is NAGVMQNPRHLVRRRGQEARLRCSPMKGHSHVYWYRQLPEEGLKFMVYLQKENIIDESGMPKERFSAEFPKEGPSILRIQQVVRGDSAAYFCASSLRQGRNERITDTQYFGPGTRLTVL.

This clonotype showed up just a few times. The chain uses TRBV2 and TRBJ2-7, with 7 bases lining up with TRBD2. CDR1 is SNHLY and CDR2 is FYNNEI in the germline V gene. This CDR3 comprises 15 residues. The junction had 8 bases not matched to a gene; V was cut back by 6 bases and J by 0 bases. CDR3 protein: CASRVLLAFSYEQYF. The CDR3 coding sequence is TGTGCCAGCAGAGTACTACTAGCGTTCTCCTACGAGCAGTACTTC.

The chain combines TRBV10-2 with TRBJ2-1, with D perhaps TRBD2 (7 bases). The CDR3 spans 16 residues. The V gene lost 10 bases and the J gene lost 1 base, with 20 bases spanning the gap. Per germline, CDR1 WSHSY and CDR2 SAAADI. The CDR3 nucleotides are TGCGCCACCAAGGGGGGGACTACGGGATCCTACAATGAGCAGTTCTTC. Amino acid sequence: CATKGGTTGSYNEQFF.

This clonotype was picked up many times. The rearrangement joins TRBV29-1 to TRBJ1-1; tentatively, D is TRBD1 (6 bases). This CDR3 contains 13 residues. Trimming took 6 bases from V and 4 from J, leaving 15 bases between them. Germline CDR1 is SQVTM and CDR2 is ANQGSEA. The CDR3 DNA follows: TGCAGCGTCCAACAACAGGGAGCCACTGAAGCTTTCTTT. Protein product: CSVQQQGATEAFF.

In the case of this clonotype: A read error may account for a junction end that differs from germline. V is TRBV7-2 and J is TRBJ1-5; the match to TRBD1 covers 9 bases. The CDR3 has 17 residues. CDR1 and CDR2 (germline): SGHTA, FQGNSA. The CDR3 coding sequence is TGTGCCAGCAGCTTAGCGGGGGGACAGGGTTCCAATCAGCCCCAGCTTTTT. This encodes CASSLAGGQGSNQPQLF.

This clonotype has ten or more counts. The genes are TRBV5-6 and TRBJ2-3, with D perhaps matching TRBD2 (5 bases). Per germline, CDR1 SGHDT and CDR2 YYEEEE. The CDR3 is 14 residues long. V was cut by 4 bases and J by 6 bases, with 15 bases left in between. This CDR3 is CASSPIGSGDTQYF. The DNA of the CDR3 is TGTGCCAGCAGCCCCATTGGGTCGGGGGATACGCAGTATTTT.

CDR3 amino acids: CSVKQGLNQPQHF. The CDR3 bases are TGCAGCGTTAAACAGGGTCTGAATCAGCCCCAGCATTTT. The chain recombines TRBV29-1 with TRBJ1-5; the D gene is possibly TRBD1 (6 bases). The CDR3 runs 13 residues. Germline V gives CDR1 SQVTM, CDR2 ANQGSEA. V lost 5 bases, J lost 4 bases, and 12 bases lay in between.

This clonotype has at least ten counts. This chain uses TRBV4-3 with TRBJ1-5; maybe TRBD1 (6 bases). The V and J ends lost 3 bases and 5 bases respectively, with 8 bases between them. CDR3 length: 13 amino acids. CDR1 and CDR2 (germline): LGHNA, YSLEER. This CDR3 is CASSQGAYQPQHF. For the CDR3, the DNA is TGCGCCAGCAGCCAGGGGGCCTATCAGCCCCAGCATTTT.

This CDR3 reads CASSEARGVRELFF. The CDR3 nucleotides read TGCGCCAGCAGTGAGGCCAGAGGGGTCCGGGAGCTGTTTTTT. The chain uses TRBV10-2 and TRBJ2-2, with D perhaps TRBD1 or TRBD2 (5 bases each). Trimming shortened V by 2 bases and J by 9 bases, and 13 bases separated the two germline ends. The CDR3 extends over 14 amino acids. The germline gives CDR1 WSHSY, CDR2 SAAADI.

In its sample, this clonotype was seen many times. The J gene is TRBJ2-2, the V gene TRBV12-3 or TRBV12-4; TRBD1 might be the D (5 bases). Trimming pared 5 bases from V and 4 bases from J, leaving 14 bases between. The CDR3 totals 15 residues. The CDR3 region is CASSPSGWRTGELFF. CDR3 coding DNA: TGTGCCAGCAGTCCCTCAGGGTGGCGCACCGGGGAGCTGTTTTTT.

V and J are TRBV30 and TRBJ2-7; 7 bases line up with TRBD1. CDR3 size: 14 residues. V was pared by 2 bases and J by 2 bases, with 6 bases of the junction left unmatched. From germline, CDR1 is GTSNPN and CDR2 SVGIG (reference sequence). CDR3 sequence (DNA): TGTGCCTGGAGTACGCGGACAGGAGCCTACGAGCAGTACTTC. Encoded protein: CAWSTRTGAYEQYF.

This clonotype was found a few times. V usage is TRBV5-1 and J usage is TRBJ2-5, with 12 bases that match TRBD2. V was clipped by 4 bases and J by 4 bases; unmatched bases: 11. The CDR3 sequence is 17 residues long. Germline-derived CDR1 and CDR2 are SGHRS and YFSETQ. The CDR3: CASSVTSGGPDGETQYF. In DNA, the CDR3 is TGCGCCAGCAGCGTAACTAGCGGGGGGCCGGATGGAGAGACCCAGTACTTC.

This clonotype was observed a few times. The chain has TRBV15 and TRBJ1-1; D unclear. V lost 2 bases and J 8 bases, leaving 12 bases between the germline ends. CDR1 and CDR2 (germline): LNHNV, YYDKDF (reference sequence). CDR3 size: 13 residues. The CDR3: CATSRPSRPEAFF. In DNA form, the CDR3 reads TGTGCCACCAGCAGACCATCCCGACCCGAAGCTTTCTTT.

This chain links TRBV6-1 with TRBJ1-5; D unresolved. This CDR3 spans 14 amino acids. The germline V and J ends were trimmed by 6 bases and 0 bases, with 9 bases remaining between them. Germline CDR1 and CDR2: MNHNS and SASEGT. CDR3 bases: TGTGCCAGCAGGCGACGGAATAGCAATCAGCCCCAGCATTTT. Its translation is CASRRRNSNQPQHF.

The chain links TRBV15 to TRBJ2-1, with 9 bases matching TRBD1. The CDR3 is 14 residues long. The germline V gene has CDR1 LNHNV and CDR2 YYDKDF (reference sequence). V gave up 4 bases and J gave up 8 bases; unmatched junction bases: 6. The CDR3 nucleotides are TGTGCCACCAGCATTCACAGGGGGCTCTATGAGCAGTTCTTC. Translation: CATSIHRGLYEQFF.

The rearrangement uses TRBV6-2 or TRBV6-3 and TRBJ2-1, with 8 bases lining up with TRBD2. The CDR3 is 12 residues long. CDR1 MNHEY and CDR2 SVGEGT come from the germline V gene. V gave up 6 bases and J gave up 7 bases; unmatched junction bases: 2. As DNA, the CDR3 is TGTGCCAGCAGGGGACTAGTTAATGAGCAGTTCTTC. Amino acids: CASRGLVNEQFF.

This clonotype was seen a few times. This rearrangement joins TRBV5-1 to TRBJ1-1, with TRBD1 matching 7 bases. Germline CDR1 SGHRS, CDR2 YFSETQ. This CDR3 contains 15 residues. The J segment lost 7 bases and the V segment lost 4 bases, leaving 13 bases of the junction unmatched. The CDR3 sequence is CASSLQGTALFEAFF. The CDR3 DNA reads TGCGCCAGCAGCCTCCAAGGGACAGCCCTCTTTGAAGCTTTCTTT.